A selection of T cell receptor beta chains follows, all from one sample in a study of T cells in Graves' hyperthyroidism and ophthalmopathy. MiXCR was run by TCRdb on the multiplex PCR reads, yielding one entry per CDR3 protein. The profile shows 500,000 to 650,000 distinct CDR3 sequences, roughly a sixth of them singletons. Sequences were obtained from blood. Source of these receptors: a woman aged 18-30 years with Graves' ophthalmopathy. Both conserved end residues are trimmed from each CDR3. Each record gives: J gene, V gene, CDR3 protein.

>TRBJ1-1|TRBV20-1
SARAAENTEAF
>TRBJ2-5|TRBV5-1
ASKPGGETQY
>TRBJ1-5|TRBV24-1
ATSHRGRNQPQH
>TRBJ1-2|TRBV6-1
ASSEALWTGGNGYT
>TRBJ2-7|TRBV6-1
ASSYNWGREVEHEQY
>TRBJ2-7|TRBV24-1
ATSGGVAAYEQY
>TRBJ2-3|TRBV27
ASGVTGSTDTQY
>TRBJ2-2|TRBV30
AWRKFGSTTGGELF
>TRBJ1-4|TRBV12-3/TRBV12-4
ASSSRGEKLF
>TRBJ2-7|TRBV6-1
ASNDNYEQY
>TRBJ1-1|TRBV6-2/TRBV6-3
ASIKQAMGTEAF
>TRBJ2-5|TRBV12-3/TRBV12-4
ASSSYRDSKKETEY
>TRBJ2-5|TRBV24-1
ATRSSLQETQY
>TRBJ2-1|TRBV11-3
ASSLGFGLAGGIYNEQF